Listed here are 5 T cell receptor beta chains from one sample, sequenced in a study of T cells in tuberculosis. Assay: immunoSEQ multiplex PCR; the TCRdb copy retains only in-frame clones and omits some. The profile covers roughly 92,000 clones, with approximately 91% appearing a single time and over 1.5% taken by the ten largest. Cells were sorted from thawed PBMC rested overnight and stained with GMM-loaded CD1B tetramer, viability dye and anti-CD3. C32 glucose monomycolate from Rhodococcus equi was loaded onto the CD1B tetramers. Sequencing input: CD1b-GMM tetramer-negative cells sorted from PBMCs. The receptors were sampled from an adult woman with latent tuberculosis.

Of note for this clone: The germline gene is not matched at one end of the junction; a read error may be the cause. Written as DNA, the CDR3 is TGTGCCATCAGTGCCGGACAGGGCTCGAGGGAGCAGTACTTC. The encoded protein is CAISAGQGSREQYF. The chain has TRBV6-1 and TRBJ2-7, with 8 bases identical to TRBD1. CDR3 size: 14 residues. CDR1 and CDR2 (germline): MNHNS, SASEGT.

V usage is TRBV29-1 and J usage is TRBJ2-2, with D possibly TRBD2 on 5 matching bases. Trimming left V 4 bases short and J 7 bases short, with 13 bases between. The length of the CDR3 is 13 residues. Germline CDR1 reads SQVTM; CDR2 reads ANQGSEA. CDR3 sequence (DNA): TGCAGCGTTGTTGAGGCTCGGGGCGGGGAGCTGTTTTTT. Translating gives CSVVEARGGELFF.

The V and J genes are TRBV27 and TRBJ2-2; TRBD2 matches at 7 bases. CDR1 and CDR2 (germline): MNHEY, SMNVEV (reference sequence). The CDR3 length is 18 residues. The junction had 15 bases not matched to a gene; V was cut back by 3 bases and J by 5 bases. The CDR3 is CASSFFDRTSEVTGELFF. The CDR3 bases are TGTGCCAGCAGTTTCTTTGACCGTACTAGCGAGGTTACCGGGGAGCTGTTTTTT.

This clone was recorded a few times. The chain recombines TRBV5-1 with TRBJ1-4; 8 bases are shared with TRBD1. CDR1 and CDR2 (germline): SGHRS, YFSETQ. The CDR3 loop spans 15 amino acids. With V trimmed by 0 bases and J by 7 bases, 5 bases remained unmatched. DNA of the CDR3: TGCGCCAGCAGCTTGGTGGCAGGGGGCTCTGAAAAACTGTTTTTT. Translation: CASSLVAGGSEKLFF.

The chain is built from TRBV25-1 and TRBJ1-1; D possibly corresponds to TRBD1 (5 bases). The germline V and J ends were trimmed by 4 bases and 5 bases, with 14 bases remaining between them. This CDR3 is 14 amino acids long. CDR1 and CDR2 (germline): MGHDK, SYGVNS. CDR3 nucleotide sequence: TGTGCCAGCAGTGCTGGGGCGGTGAGGACTGAAGCTTTCTTT. This codes for CASSAGAVRTEAFF.